This T cell receptor beta chain is drawn from a study of monozygotic twins with inflammatory bowel disease. Study-wide findings and caveats: Concordant and discordant twins showed no difference in repertoire similarity, possibly from limited power. Healthy twins showed more clonotype sharing with others than IBD patients, especially patients with disease activity.

To note about this clonotype: The antigen is not known.

TCRdb re-called the 5' RACE reads; every CDR3 protein appears as one record, without DNA. This sample carries 400,000 or so distinct CDR3 sequences, with roughly 2.3% going to the ten biggest clones. The CDR3 extends over 15 amino acids. The sequence came from a human donor with ulcerative colitis or Crohn's disease, or a healthy co-twin of an affected twin (not recorded which). The chain links TRBV21-1 to TRBJ2-3; TCRdb proposes TRBD1, but this gene call is untestable without DNA. TRBV21-1 is assigned pseudogene status. The sequencing sample was made of blood. CDR3: CASSKGGQGPDTQYF.